This T cell receptor (beta chain) was profiled in a study of cytomegalovirus exposure and HLA in healthy donors. CDR3 length equals 12 residues. Germline CDR1 and CDR2: SGHRS and YFSETQ. V gave up 4 bases and J gave up 10 bases, with 14 bases separating them. A multiplex PCR was run with 60 Vbeta primers and 13 Jbeta primers. The table came from immunoSEQ multiplex PCR; TCRdb's copy has only in-frame clones and leaves some out. The sample yields under 250,000 clones, about 81% seen once. Sequencing was performed on PBMCs. The sequence was obtained from a woman in her fifties or sixties in good health and CMV-seropositive. The chain uses TRBV5-1 and TRBJ2-5, with D perhaps matching TRBD2 (6 bases). This chain's CDR3 is CASSPEGDFQYF. The CDR3 bases are TGCGCCAGCAGCCCCGAAGGGGACTTCCAGTACTTC.